This record concerns one TCR beta chain sequence. Its specificity is unknown. These data originate in a study of cytomegalovirus exposure and HLA in healthy donors. Study-wide findings and caveats: The authors judged a highly shared variant cluster likely a sequencing artifact. Reportedly, cytomegalovirus status was diagnosed with high sensitivity and specificity.

Germline CDR1 and CDR2: MNHNY and SVGAGI (reference sequence). This CDR3 spans 14 amino acids. With 6 bases removed from V and 5 bases from J, the gap between germline ends came to 16 bases. Primers for the PCR totalled 60 Vbeta and 13 Jbeta. Profiling relied on immunoSEQ multiplex PCR, and the TCRdb table lists in-frame clones only, not all of them. The sample contains 100,000 or so clones, 77% of which appear only once. This TCR was recovered from a woman between 40 and 55 years old in good health and CMV-seropositive. What was sequenced was PBMCs. The V gene is TRBV6-6, the J gene TRBJ1-2; possibly TRBD1 for D (5 bases). The CDR3 loop is CASSPSRGYYGYTF. CDR3 coding DNA: TGTGCCAGCAGCCCCAGTCGGGGGTATTATGGCTACACCTTC.